These T cell receptor beta chains were read from a single sample in a study of T-cell reconstitution after alpha-beta-depleted transplantation in children. TCRdb re-called the PCR reads with MiXCR, one entry per CDR3 protein. The sample includes roughly 420,000 distinct CDR3 sequences, around 15% of them seen just once. The source was PBMCs, mostly from graft donor cells, collected 360 days after TCRalphabeta/CD19-depleted stem cell transplant. The receptors were gathered from a boy less than two years old who had a stem cell transplant for Wiskott-Aldrich syndrome, so the T cells may come from the graft donor. Both conserved end residues are part of each CDR3. A D gene is named only where the DNA matches it firmly. Some rows mark clone size as missing; the rest say once, few, many or name a class of expanded clone.

v_call	clone_size	d_call	j_call	cdr3_nt	cdr3_aa
TRBV7-9	-	TRBD2	TRBJ2-1	TGTGCCAGCAGAGCGGGGGACACCCCCAATGAGCAGTTCTTC	CASRAGDTPNEQFF
TRBV6-5	-	-	TRBJ1-6	TGTGCCAGCAGTTACTTTGGGTCACCCCTCCACTTT	CASSYFGSPLHF
TRBV5-6	few	-	TRBJ2-5	TGTGCCAGCAGCTCTAAGACAGATGGGGAAGAGACCCAGTACTTC	CASSSKTDGEETQYF
TRBV10-3	few	-	TRBJ2-1	TGTGCCACCGATCCGGGCCTTCTACCAACCCTTAAGTTCTTC	CATDPGLLPTLKFF
TRBV7-7	-	-	TRBJ2-2	TGTGCCAGCAGCGTTAGCGCGAACACCGGGGAGCTGTTTTTT	CASSVSANTGELFF
TRBV25-1	-	-	TRBJ2-3	TGTGCCAGCAGTGACAGGGTCTCCACAGATACGCAGTATTTT	CASSDRVSTDTQYF
TRBV21-1	many	-	TRBJ2-1	TGTGCCAGCAGGGAAGCGGGAGGGGTCAGTTGGCCCTTGAATGAGCAGTTCTTC	CASREAGGVSWPLNEQFF
TRBV29-1	few	-	TRBJ2-1	TGCAGCGTTGATACGGGGGTAGCTAGCCGGGGGCTCCGTCAGTTCTTC	CSVDTGVASRGLRQFF
TRBV28	-	TRBD2	TRBJ2-1	TGTGCCAGCAGTACCCGTACGACTAGCGGTAACAATGAGCAGTTCTTC	CASSTRTTSGNNEQFF
TRBV19	-	TRBD2	TRBJ2-1	TGTGCCAGTAGTATAGGTGGTGGTCTAGCGGGGAAGCAGTTCTTC	CASSIGGGLAGKQFF
TRBV4-2	few	-	TRBJ1-6	TGTGCCAGCAGCCAAGATCTACATTCATCACCCCTCCACTTT	CASSQDLHSSPLHF
TRBV20-1	-	TRBD2	TRBJ2-3	TGCAGTGCTCGACTAGCGGGGGGAAGGAATACGCAGTATTTT	CSARLAGGRNTQYF
TRBV21-1	-	-	TRBJ2-7	TGTGCCAGCAGCAAAGCGGCGGAGAAATACGAGCAGTACTTC	CASSKAAEKYEQYF
TRBV20-1	few	TRBD2	TRBJ2-1	TGCAGTGCTATCGGACTAGCGGGGGCCAGAGTCTACAATGAGCAGTTCTTC	CSAIGLAGARVYNEQFF
TRBV2	-	TRBD2	TRBJ2-1	TGTGCCAGCAGTGATTTACCCGTACTAGCGGGAGGGTTTCTTTTCTTC	CASSDLPVLAGGFLFF
TRBV7-9	-	-	TRBJ2-2	TGTGCCAGCAGCTTCCCCATAGAACCAAACACCGGGGAGCTGTTTTTT	CASSFPIEPNTGELFF
TRBV6-1	-	-	TRBJ1-1	TGTGCCAGCAGTAGAGTATGGGGGGGCACTGAAGCTTTCTTT	CASSRVWGGTEAFF
TRBV7-9	many	TRBD1	TRBJ2-1	TGTGCCAGCAGCTTCTTCGACAGGGGAGGTGAGCAGTTCTTC	CASSFFDRGGEQFF
TRBV12-3/TRBV12-4	few	-	TRBJ2-7	TGTGCCAGCAGTTTTTTAGGGGGGATGTACGAGCAGTACTTC	CASSFLGGMYEQYF
TRBV18	-	-	TRBJ2-7	TGTGCCAGCTCACCGGGGGTGGCGCAGTACTTC	CASSPGVAQYF
TRBV21-1	-	-	TRBJ2-7	TGTGCCAGCAGCAGGGGACTAGCGGACGTGTCCTACGAGCAGTACTTC	CASSRGLADVSYEQYF
TRBV7-8	few	TRBD1	TRBJ2-7	TGTGCCAGCAGCTCCCGGACAGGGGGGGTTCCCTCCTACGAGCAGTACTTC	CASSSRTGGVPSYEQYF
TRBV18	-	-	TRBJ2-1	TGTGCCAGCTCACCTGTTGGGGATCGGACCAATGAGCAGTTCTTC	CASSPVGDRTNEQFF
TRBV19	-	-	TRBJ2-2	TGTGCCAGTAGTATAAGGAATGCGTTCGCCGGGGAGCTGTTTTTT	CASSIRNAFAGELFF
TRBV9	few	-	TRBJ2-7	TGTGCCAGCAGCGTAGTGTCTGGGGGGCAGCTCCTAGTCGAGCAGTACTTC	CASSVVSGGQLLVEQYF
TRBV24-1	-	-	TRBJ2-3	TGTGCCACCAGTGATAGGAACACAGATACGCAGTATTTT	CATSDRNTDTQYF
TRBV6-1	few	-	TRBJ1-6	TGTGCCAGCAGCTCGACAGTCCCGGGCTATAATTCACCCCTCCACTTT	CASSSTVPGYNSPLHF
TRBV28	few	-	TRBJ2-1	TGTGCCAGCACAGCACCCACAGGACGCCGACGGAATGAGCAGTTCTTC	CASTAPTGRRRNEQFF
TRBV27	-	-	TRBJ2-2	TGTGCCAGCAGTTTATGGTGGCAGGGGGGCACCGGGGAGCTGTTTTTT	CASSLWWQGGTGELFF
TRBV5-1	few	-	TRBJ2-3	TGCGCCAGCAGCTTTTCCCCCCTACTTCCTTACTCAGATACGCAGTATTTT	CASSFSPLLPYSDTQYF
TRBV12-3/TRBV12-4	many	-	TRBJ2-7	TGTGCCAGCAGTCCACGGGTGGCCTACGAGCAGTACTTC	CASSPRVAYEQYF
TRBV29-1	-	TRBD1	TRBJ2-5	TGCAGCGTGAGACAGGGGGGTGAGACCCAGTACTTC	CSVRQGGETQYF
TRBV20-1	-	-	TRBJ2-7	TGCAGTGCTGGCACGGGGAGTCCCTACGAGCAGTACTTC	CSAGTGSPYEQYF
TRBV4-1	few	TRBD1	TRBJ2-1	TGCGCCAGCAGCCAATGGCAGGGGACAGGGTCCTACAATGAGCAGTTCTTC	CASSQWQGTGSYNEQFF
TRBV6-2/TRBV6-3	-	TRBD1	TRBJ1-1	TGTGCCAGCAGACAGGGGTCCGCTCGGGCTTTCTTT	CASRQGSARAFF
TRBV28	-	TRBD1	TRBJ1-1	TGTGCCAGCAGTCCGACAGGGACTTGGGGCACTGAAGCTTTCTTT	CASSPTGTWGTEAFF
TRBV20-1	-	TRBD1	TRBJ1-5	TGCAGTGCTAGGGGACAGGGGGACTTTTTT	CSARGQGDFF
TRBV12-3/TRBV12-4	-	-	TRBJ1-2	TGTGCCATGGGTTGGGGGCGTCGGGGTGGCTACACCTTC	CAMGWGRRGGYTF
TRBV29-1	few	TRBD1	TRBJ2-5	TGCAGCGCCGGGTGGGACAGGGAAGAGACCCAGTACTTC	CSAGWDREETQYF
TRBV10-3	-	-	TRBJ2-7	TGTGCCATCAGTGACCCAGGACCCTACGAGCAGTACTTC	CAISDPGPYEQYF
TRBV3-1	many	TRBD1	TRBJ1-1	TGTGCCAGCAGCCTGACAGGGAATTTCGAAGCTTTCTTT	CASSLTGNFEAFF
TRBV20-1	-	TRBD2	TRBJ2-1	TGCAGTGCTATAAGACTAGCGGGAGGCAATGAGCAGTTCTTC	CSAIRLAGGNEQFF
TRBV24-1	-	-	TRBJ2-1	TGTGCCACCAGTGATTTTGGAGGGGGACAGAACAATGAGCAGTTCTTC	CATSDFGGGQNNEQFF
TRBV20-1	-	-	TRBJ2-7	TGCAGTGCTAGAGGAGGTAGGCAGGGGAAGTACGAGCAGTACTTC	CSARGGRQGKYEQYF
TRBV5-1	-	-	TRBJ2-3	TGCGCCAGCAGCTTGGAGTCTAGCACAGATACGCAGTATTTT	CASSLESSTDTQYF
TRBV7-2	few	TRBD1	TRBJ1-1	TGTGCCAGCAGCTCCAACAGGGGGCAGGCTGAAGCTTTCTTT	CASSSNRGQAEAFF
TRBV5-1	-	-	TRBJ2-3	TGCGCCAGCAGGGGGTGGGCCAACACAGATACGCAGTATTTT	CASRGWANTDTQYF
TRBV4-1	-	TRBD2	TRBJ2-1	TGCGCCAGCAGCCAAGGAGGGAAGGCTAGCGGTGAGCAGTTCTTC	CASSQGGKASGEQFF
TRBV11-1	many	TRBD1	TRBJ1-2	TGTGCCAGCAGCCGACAGGGGAACTATGGCTACACCTTC	CASSRQGNYGYTF
TRBV6-8	-	-	TRBJ1-5	TGTGCCAGCAGAAATGGGACCCAACGGGTGACCAATCAGCCCCAGCATTTT	CASRNGTQRVTNQPQHF